This T cell receptor (beta chain) was captured in a study of blood T cell repertoires in COVID-19. Overall study context: COVID-19 samples collected from the United States, Italy and Spain covered acute and convalescent phases. Nucleic acid was either cDNA or gDNA, and it came from T cells, B-cell-depleted T cells, or PBMCs.

Per the authors' pipeline: Counts of nucleated cells, estimated from reference gene primer amplification, were obtained. Assay: immunoSEQ multiplex PCR; the TCRdb copy retains only in-frame clones and omits some. That table furnishes V, J and clone size, whereas the DNA furnished D and trimming. Altogether 150,000 to 200,000 clones are present, about 93% being singletons, with the ten largest covering 3.5% to 5%. The V and J ends lost 5 bases and 4 bases respectively, with 14 bases between them. The CDR3 has 14 amino acids. CDR1 is SGHTA and CDR2 is FQGNSA in the germline V gene. This receptor was identified in a woman aged 50 to 65 with acute or convalescent COVID-19. The chain links TRBV7-2 to TRBJ1-1; D remains unclear. The sample was peripheral blood. The CDR3 region has the DNA TGTGCCAGCAGCGTAACGGGGAGGGTCACTGAAGCTTTCTTT. Protein sequence: CASSVTGRVTEAFF.